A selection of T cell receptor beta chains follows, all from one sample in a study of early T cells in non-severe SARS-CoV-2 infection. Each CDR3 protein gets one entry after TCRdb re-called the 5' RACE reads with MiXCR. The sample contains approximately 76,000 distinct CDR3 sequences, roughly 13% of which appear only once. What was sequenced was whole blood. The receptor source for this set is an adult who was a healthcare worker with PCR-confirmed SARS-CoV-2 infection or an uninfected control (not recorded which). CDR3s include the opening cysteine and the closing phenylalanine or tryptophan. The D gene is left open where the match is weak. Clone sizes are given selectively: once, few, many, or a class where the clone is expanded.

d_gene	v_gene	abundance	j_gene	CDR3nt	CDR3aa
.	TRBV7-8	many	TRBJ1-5	TGTGCCAGCAGCGTATTACAGGGCCGTGATCAGCCCCAGCATTTT	CASSVLQGRDQPQHF
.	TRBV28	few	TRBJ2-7	TGTGCCATCGGGCCCGCCTCCGAGCAGTACTTC	CAIGPASEQYF
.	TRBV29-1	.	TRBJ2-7	TGCAGCGTTGAAAAGGGACACGAGCAGTACTTC	CSVEKGHEQYF
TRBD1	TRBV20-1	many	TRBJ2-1	TGCAGTGCTAGAGATCCCGGGACAGAGACCAATGAGCAGTTCTTC	CSARDPGTETNEQFF
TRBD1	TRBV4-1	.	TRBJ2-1	TGCGCCAGCAGCCAAGGGTACAGGGGGCCGAGCGGGCAGTTCTTC	CASSQGYRGPSGQFF
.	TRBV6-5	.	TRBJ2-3	TGTGCCAGCAGTTATCTCGCGGCTAGCACAGATACGCAGTATTTT	CASSYLAASTDTQYF
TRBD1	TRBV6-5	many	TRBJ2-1	TGTGCCAGCAGTAATGAGGACAGGGCTATCGATGAGCAGTTCTTC	CASSNEDRAIDEQFF
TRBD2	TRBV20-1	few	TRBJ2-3	TGCAGTGCTGCACTAGCGGGGGGAACAGATACGCAGTATTTT	CSAALAGGTDTQYF
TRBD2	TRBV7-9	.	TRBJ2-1	TGTGCCAGCAGCTTAGCTTTTCTAGCGGGAGCGATCAGCGCCTACAATGAGCAGTTCTTC	CASSLAFLAGAISAYNEQFF
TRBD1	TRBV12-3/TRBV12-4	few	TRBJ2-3	TGTGCCAGCACAGACCCTCAGGGGGTTGGAATCCCAGATACGCAGTATTTT	CASTDPQGVGIPDTQYF
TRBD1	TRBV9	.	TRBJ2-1	TGTGCCAGCAGCGCGCCGGGACAGTTAAACAATGAGCAGTTCTTC	CASSAPGQLNNEQFF
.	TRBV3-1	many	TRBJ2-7	TGTGCCAGCAGCTCCTCCGACGAGCAGTACTTC	CASSSSDEQYF
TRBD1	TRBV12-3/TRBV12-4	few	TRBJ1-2	TGTGCCAGCAGCCCAGGGGGGATTGGGTATGGCTACACCTTC	CASSPGGIGYGYTF
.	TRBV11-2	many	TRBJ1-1	TGTGCCAGCAGCCCCTCGAGAGGCCGAGGAGCCGTAAACACTGAAGCTTTCTTT	CASSPSRGRGAVNTEAFF
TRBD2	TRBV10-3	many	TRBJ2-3	TGTGCCATCGGACTAGCGGGGGAAGGCACAGATACGCAGTATTTT	CAIGLAGEGTDTQYF
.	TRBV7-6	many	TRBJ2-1	TGTGCCAGCAGCTTAGCGGGAGTAAGGGATGAGCAGTTCTTC	CASSLAGVRDEQFF
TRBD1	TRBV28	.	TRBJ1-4	TGTGCCAGCAGTTCCTCACAGGGGGCATATGAAAAACTGTTTTTT	CASSSSQGAYEKLFF
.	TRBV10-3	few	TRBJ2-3	TGTGCCATCAGGGGGACCCCCGGGATCACAGATACGCAGTATTTT	CAIRGTPGITDTQYF
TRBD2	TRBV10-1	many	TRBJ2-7	TGCGCCAGCACTACGACTAGCGGTAACTCCTACGAGCAGTACTTC	CASTTTSGNSYEQYF
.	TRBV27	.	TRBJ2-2	TGTGCCAGCAGTTTGGGGGGCGCGAACACCGGGGAGCTGTCTTTT	CASSLGGANTGELSF
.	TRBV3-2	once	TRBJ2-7	TGTGCCAGCAGCCAAGAGACTGAAGGGATGGACGCCTACGAGCAGTACTTC	CASSQETEGMDAYEQYF
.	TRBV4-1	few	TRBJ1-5	TGCGCCAGCAGCCAAGCCGCTCTTAGCAATCAGCCCCAGCATTTT	CASSQAALSNQPQHF